Given below is one T cell receptor beta chain in context. Its antigen is not known. A much larger clone sits a single nucleotide away, making a read error possible. This entry is derived from a study of Graves' ophthalmopathy and Graves' hyperthyroidism. All donors with ophthalmopathy were recorded as having moderate-to-severe activity, CAS ≥3, NOSPECS ≥4 and a duration under 3 months. Clinical symptoms, serum thyroxine, TRAb, thyroid ultrasound and orbital computed tomography formed the basis of diagnosis. For repertoire sequencing, the TCR beta CDR3 regions were amplified from RNA transcripts. The first-round RT-PCR employed HTBI primers together with the Qiagen OneStep RT-PCR kit. A multiplex PCR was then performed as the second round. TCRdb used MiXCR to reprocess the multiplex PCR reads, holding one entry per CDR3 protein. The data hold 450,000 or so distinct CDR3 sequences, with 13% to 15% observed a single time.

Study-wide results and limits: The majority of expanded thyroid clonotypes above 0.001 frequency also occurred in blood.

This CDR3 spans 16 amino acids. Per the germline V gene, CDR1 is SGHVS and CDR2 is FNYEAQ. The rearrangement uses TRBV7-6 and TRBJ2-4, with D perhaps matching TRBD2 (5 bases). The sample taken for sequencing was blood. The TCR was taken from a woman in her twenties or thirties with Graves' ophthalmopathy. The CDR3 nucleotides are TGTGCCAGCAGCTTAGGGACCCTGGGGAGTGGAAACATTAAGTACTTC. Its translation: CASSLGTLGSGNIKYF.